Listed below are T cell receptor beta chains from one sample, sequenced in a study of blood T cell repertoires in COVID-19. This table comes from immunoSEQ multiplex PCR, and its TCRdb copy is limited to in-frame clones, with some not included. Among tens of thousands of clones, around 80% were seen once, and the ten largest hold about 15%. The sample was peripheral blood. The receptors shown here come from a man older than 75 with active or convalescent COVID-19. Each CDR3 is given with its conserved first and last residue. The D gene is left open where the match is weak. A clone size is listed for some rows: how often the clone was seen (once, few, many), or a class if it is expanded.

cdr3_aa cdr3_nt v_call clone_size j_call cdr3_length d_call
CASSEQGKSSYEQYF TGTGCCAGCAGTGAACAGGGGAAAAGCTCCTACGAGCAGTACTTC TRBV6-1 NA TRBJ2-7 15 NA
CASSSRTGGINEQFF TGTGCCAGCAGCTCTCGGACAGGGGGTATCAATGAGCAGTTCTTC TRBV7-2 NA TRBJ2-1 15 TRBD1
CATSGPRGGAGSSYNEQFF TGTGCCACCAGTGGCCCGCGGGGGGGGGCAGGGAGCTCCTACAATGAGCAGTTCTTC TRBV24-1 NA TRBJ2-1 19 TRBD2
CARWGHPLNTGELFF TGTGCCAGATGGGGACACCCTCTGAACACCGGGGAGCTGTTTTTT TRBV28 NA TRBJ2-2 15 NA
CAWTAGSTNEKLFF TGTGCCTGGACCGCAGGGTCGACTAATGAAAAACTGTTTTTT TRBV30 NA TRBJ1-4 14 NA
CSAISRETQYF TGCAGTGCCATATCTAGAGAGACCCAGTACTTC TRBV20-1 NA TRBJ2-5 11 NA
CASSLEPPRARMDTQYF TGTGCCAGCAGCTTAGAACCCCCCCGAGCTCGTATGGATACGCAGTATTTT TRBV28 NA TRBJ2-3 17 NA
CASSGPGTSGKDTQYF TGTGCCAGCAGCGGGCCTGGGACTAGCGGAAAAGATACGCAGTATTTT TRBV9 NA TRBJ2-3 16 TRBD2
CAISDDRTTNEKLFF TGTGCCATCAGTGACGACAGGACTACTAATGAAAAACTGTTTTTT TRBV10-3 NA TRBJ1-4 15 NA
CASSGGNSNQPQHF TGTGCCAGCAGTGGGGGGAATAGCAATCAGCCCCAGCATTTT TRBV7-8 NA TRBJ1-5 14 NA
CASSPFSSGRSTDTQYF TGTGCCAGCAGTCCGTTCTCTAGCGGGAGAAGCACAGATACGCAGTATTTT TRBV4-2 NA TRBJ2-3 17 TRBD2
CASSLVGGSSYNEQFF TGTGCCAGCAGTTTAGTCGGCGGGAGCTCCTACAATGAGCAGTTCTTC TRBV27 NA TRBJ2-1 16 TRBD2
CASRDNSGDTQYF TGTGCCAGCAGAGACAACAGTGGAGATACGCAGTATTTT TRBV2 NA TRBJ2-3 13 NA
CATSRDRAGGYTF TGTGCCACCAGCAGAGACAGGGCCGGAGGCTACACCTTC TRBV15 NA TRBJ1-2 13 NA
CSVIVPGTDTQYF TGCAGCGTCATAGTTCCCGGCACAGATACGCAGTATTTT TRBV29-1 NA TRBJ2-3 13 NA
CSASKQGGETQYF TGCAGTGCTAGTAAACAGGGTGGTGAGACCCAGTACTTC TRBV20-1 NA TRBJ2-5 13 NA
CASSLSGTGYGYTF TGTGCCAGCAGTTTATCTGGGACAGGGTACGGCTACACCTTC TRBV27 NA TRBJ1-2 14 TRBD1
CASTQPGQLYEQYF TGTGCCAGCACCCAACCTGGACAACTCTACGAGCAGTACTTC TRBV28 NA TRBJ2-7 14 NA
CRTLLGRGPTGELFF TGCAGGACATTGCTGGGCAGGGGGCCTACCGGGGAGCTGTTTTTT TRBV29-1 NA TRBJ2-2 15 TRBD1
CASSYSFLRWEQFF TGTGCCAGCAGTTACTCGTTCTTGAGGTGGGAGCAGTTCTTC TRBV6-5 NA TRBJ2-1 14 NA
CASSLTGFEAFF TGTGCCAGCAGCTTGACAGGGTTTGAAGCTTTCTTT TRBV11-3 NA TRBJ1-1 12 TRBD1
CASSPPSGSWDNEQFF TGTGCCAGCAGCCCCCCGAGCGGGAGTTGGGACAATGAGCAGTTCTTC TRBV7-9 few TRBJ2-1 16 TRBD2
CASSRGSASYNEQFF TGTGCCAGCAGCCGAGGGTCCGCCTCCTACAATGAGCAGTTCTTC TRBV3-1/TRBV3-2 NA TRBJ2-1 15 NA